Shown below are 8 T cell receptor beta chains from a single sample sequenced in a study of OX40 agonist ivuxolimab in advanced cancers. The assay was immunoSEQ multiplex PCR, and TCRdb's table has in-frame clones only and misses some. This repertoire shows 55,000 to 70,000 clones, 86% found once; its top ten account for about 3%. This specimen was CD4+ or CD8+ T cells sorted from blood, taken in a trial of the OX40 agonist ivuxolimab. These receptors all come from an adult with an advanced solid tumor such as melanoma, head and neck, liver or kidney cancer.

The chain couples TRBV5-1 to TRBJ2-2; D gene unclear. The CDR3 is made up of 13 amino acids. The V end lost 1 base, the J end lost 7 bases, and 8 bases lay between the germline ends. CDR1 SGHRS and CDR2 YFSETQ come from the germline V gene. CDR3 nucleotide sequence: TGCGCCAGCAGCTTGACCCCTCGCGGGGAGCTGTTTTTT. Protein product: CASSLTPRGELFF.

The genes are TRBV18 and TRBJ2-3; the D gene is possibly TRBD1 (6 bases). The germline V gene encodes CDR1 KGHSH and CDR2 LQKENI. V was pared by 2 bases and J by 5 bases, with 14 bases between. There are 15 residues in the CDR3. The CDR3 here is CASSPSTGSKDTQYF. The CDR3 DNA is TGTGCCAGCTCACCATCCACAGGGTCAAAAGATACGCAGTATTTT.

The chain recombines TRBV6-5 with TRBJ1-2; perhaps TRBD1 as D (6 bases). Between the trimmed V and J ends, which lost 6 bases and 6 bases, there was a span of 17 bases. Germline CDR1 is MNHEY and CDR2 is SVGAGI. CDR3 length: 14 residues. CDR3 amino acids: CASRKRGRGNGYTF. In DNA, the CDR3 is TGTGCCAGCAGGAAAAGGGGCAGGGGAAATGGCTACACCTTC.

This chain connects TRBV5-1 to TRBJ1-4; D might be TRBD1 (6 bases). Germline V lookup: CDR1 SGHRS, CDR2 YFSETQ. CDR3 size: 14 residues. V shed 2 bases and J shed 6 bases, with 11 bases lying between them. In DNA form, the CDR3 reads TGCGCCAGCAGCTTTTCAGGGGTGGATGAAAAACTGTTTTTT. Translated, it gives CASSFSGVDEKLFF.

The chain's CDR3 is CASSPRTGDGGTQYF. The CDR3 DNA reads as TGTGCCAGCAGTCCACGGACAGGGGACGGTGGTACGCAGTATTTT. The chain uses TRBV28 and TRBJ2-3, with TRBD1 identical over 9 bases. The CDR3 totals 15 residues. CDR1 is MDHEN, CDR2 SYDVKM, per germline. The V segment lost 5 bases and the J segment 8 bases; nucleotides outside the gene matches: 11.

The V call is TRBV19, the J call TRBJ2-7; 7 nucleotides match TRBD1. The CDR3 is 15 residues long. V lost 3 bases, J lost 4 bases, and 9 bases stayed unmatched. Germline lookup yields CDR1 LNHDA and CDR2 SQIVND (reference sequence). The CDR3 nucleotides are TGTGCCAGTAGTATCAAACAGGGGTCCGGGTACGAGCAGTACTTC. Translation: CASSIKQGSGYEQYF.

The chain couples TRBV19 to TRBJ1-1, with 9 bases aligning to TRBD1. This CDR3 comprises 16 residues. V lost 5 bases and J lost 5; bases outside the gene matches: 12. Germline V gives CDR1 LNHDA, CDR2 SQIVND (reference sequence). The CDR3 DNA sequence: TGTGCCAGTAGTCTTGAGACCGGGACAGGGAAGACTGAAGCTTTCTTT. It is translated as CASSLETGTGKTEAFF.

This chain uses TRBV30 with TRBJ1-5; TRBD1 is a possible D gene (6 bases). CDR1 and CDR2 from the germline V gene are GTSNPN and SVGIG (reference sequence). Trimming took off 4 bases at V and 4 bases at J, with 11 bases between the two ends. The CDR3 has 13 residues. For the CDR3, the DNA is TGTGCCTGGACGGGGGGCTCGAATCAGCCCCAGCATTTT. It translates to CAWTGGSNQPQHF.